The 3 T cell receptor beta chains in this list originate from one sample, sequenced in a study of cytomegalovirus exposure and HLA in healthy donors. The PCR used 60 Vbeta and 13 Jbeta primers. Produced via immunoSEQ multiplex PCR; TCRdb's table is partial and in-frame only. This table has 200,000 to 250,000 clones, 70% to 85% appearing once. The sequencing input was PBMCs. The origin of the receptors is a woman aged 40 to 50 in good health and CMV-seronegative.

This chain uses TRBV28 with TRBJ2-7; possibly TRBD1 for D (6 bases). Germline loops: CDR1 MDHEN, CDR2 SYDVKM. V shed 1 base and J shed 3 bases, with 13 bases lying between them. The length of the CDR3 is 15 residues. CDR3 in amino acids: CASSLFVGTIYEQYF. The CDR3 region has the DNA TGTGCCAGCAGTTTATTTGTCGGGACAATCTACGAGCAGTACTTC.

V is TRBV2 and J is TRBJ1-5; D might be TRBD1 (5 bases). V was cut by 3 bases and J by 5 bases, with 8 bases left in between. CDR1 and CDR2 from the germline V gene are SNHLY and FYNNEI. This CDR3 has 13 amino acids. This CDR3 reads CASSEGRDQPQHF. Written as DNA, the CDR3 is TGTGCCAGCAGTGAGGGCAGGGATCAGCCCCAGCATTTT.

This clone was observed a few times. The chain uses TRBV6-6 and TRBJ2-7, with TRBD2 matching over 13 bases. J gave up 3 bases and V 6 bases, and 5 bases lay outside the gene matches. Germline CDR1 and CDR2: MNHNY and SVGAGI (reference sequence). This CDR3 is built from 15 residues. CDR3 loop: CASRMGLAGFYEQYF. The CDR3 region has the DNA TGTGCCAGCAGGATGGGACTAGCGGGGTTCTACGAGCAGTACTTC.